A selection of T cell receptor beta chains follows, all from one sample in a study of blood T cell repertoires in COVID-19. The repertoire was sequenced with immunoSEQ multiplex PCR; TCRdb's copy has only in-frame clones and lacks some. The sample consists of about 350,000 clones, approximately 91% of them appearing once. Specimen: PBMCs or T cells enriched from blood (not recorded which). These TCRs come from a young woman who had been exposed to COVID-19. The CDR3 runs from the conserved cysteine through the conserved F or W. A D gene is named only where the DNA matches it firmly. Only part of the rows carry a size: once, few, many, or a class if the clone is expanded.

v_gene: TRBV24-1; d_gene: NA; abundance: NA; j_gene: TRBJ1-1; CDR3aa: CATSARWDTEAFF; CDR3nt: TGTGCCACCAGCGCTAGATGGGACACTGAAGCTTTCTTT
v_gene: TRBV18; d_gene: NA; abundance: once; j_gene: TRBJ1-1; CDR3aa: CASSPTSGGSEAFF; CDR3nt: TGTGCCAGCTCACCAACTTCGGGGGGGAGTGAAGCTTTCTTT
v_gene: TRBV28; d_gene: NA; abundance: NA; j_gene: TRBJ2-7; CDR3aa: CATTGVWEQYF; CDR3nt: TGTGCCACCACGGGGGTTTGGGAGCAGTACTTC
v_gene: TRBV13; d_gene: NA; abundance: NA; j_gene: TRBJ2-5; CDR3aa: CASSPGYQETQYF; CDR3nt: TGTGCCAGCAGCCCGGGGTACCAAGAGACCCAGTACTTC
v_gene: TRBV11-3; d_gene: TRBD1; abundance: few; j_gene: TRBJ1-3; CDR3aa: CASSSTDRAGGNTIYF; CDR3nt: TGTGCCAGCAGCTCGACGGACAGGGCGGGGGGAAACACCATATATTTT
v_gene: TRBV4-1; d_gene: NA; abundance: NA; j_gene: TRBJ1-2; CDR3aa: CASSQEGGLSYGYTF; CDR3nt: TGCGCCAGCAGCCAGGAAGGGGGACTAAGTTATGGCTACACCTTC
v_gene: TRBV30; d_gene: NA; abundance: NA; j_gene: TRBJ1-6; CDR3aa: CAWSVPGGSSPLHF; CDR3nt: TGTGCCTGGAGTGTACCGGGCGGGAGTTCACCCCTCCACTTT
v_gene: TRBV29-1; d_gene: TRBD2; abundance: NA; j_gene: TRBJ2-3; CDR3aa: CSVRTSGVLDTQYF; CDR3nt: TGCAGCGTCCGGACTAGCGGAGTTCTTGATACGCAGTATTTT
v_gene: TRBV27; d_gene: NA; abundance: NA; j_gene: TRBJ2-3; CDR3aa: CASSLSRFCTDTQYF; CDR3nt: TGTGCCAGCAGTTTATCGCGCTTCTGCACAGATACGCAGTATTTT
v_gene: TRBV11-3; d_gene: TRBD1; abundance: few; j_gene: TRBJ1-1; CDR3aa: CASSRIQGSGEAFF; CDR3nt: TGTGCCAGCAGCCGTATACAGGGGAGCGGTGAAGCTTTCTTT
v_gene: TRBV27; d_gene: TRBD2; abundance: NA; j_gene: TRBJ2-1; CDR3aa: CASKLAGLYNEQFF; CDR3nt: TGTGCCAGCAAACTAGCGGGGCTCTACAATGAGCAGTTCTTC
v_gene: TRBV7-3; d_gene: TRBD2; abundance: NA; j_gene: TRBJ2-1; CDR3aa: CASSLISGNDYNEQFF; CDR3nt: TGTGCCAGCAGCTTAATCAGCGGGAATGACTACAATGAGCAGTTCTTC
v_gene: TRBV9; d_gene: NA; abundance: few; j_gene: TRBJ2-1; CDR3aa: CASSVDRLLGAGNEQFF; CDR3nt: TGTGCCAGCAGCGTAGACCGGCTCCTCGGGGCGGGAAATGAGCAGTTCTTC
v_gene: TRBV28; d_gene: TRBD2; abundance: NA; j_gene: TRBJ2-7; CDR3aa: CASSTGGSVTYEQYF; CDR3nt: TGTGCCAGCAGTACCGGCGGGAGCGTCACCTACGAGCAGTACTTC
v_gene: TRBV27; d_gene: NA; abundance: NA; j_gene: TRBJ1-6; CDR3aa: CASSFGGYNSPLHF; CDR3nt: TGTGCCAGCAGTTTTGGGGGGTATAATTCACCCCTCCACTTT
v_gene: TRBV19; d_gene: TRBD2; abundance: NA; j_gene: TRBJ2-1; CDR3aa: CASSMRSSGRRARLSEQFF; CDR3nt: TGTGCCAGTAGTATGAGGTCTAGCGGGAGGCGGGCGAGGTTGAGTGAGCAGTTCTTC
v_gene: TRBV10-3; d_gene: NA; abundance: NA; j_gene: TRBJ1-1; CDR3aa: CAISERERTNTEAFF; CDR3nt: TGTGCCATCAGTGAGAGGGAGAGGACGAACACTGAAGCTTTCTTT
v_gene: TRBV9; d_gene: NA; abundance: NA; j_gene: TRBJ1-2; CDR3aa: CASEEGYYGYTF; CDR3nt: TGTGCCAGCGAGGAGGGGTACTATGGCTACACCTTC
v_gene: TRBV5-1; d_gene: NA; abundance: once; j_gene: TRBJ1-1; CDR3aa: CASSSPRLSTEAFF; CDR3nt: TGCGCCAGCAGCTCCCCCCGCCTAAGCACTGAAGCTTTCTTT
v_gene: TRBV28; d_gene: TRBD1; abundance: NA; j_gene: TRBJ2-5; CDR3aa: CASSGPGTAGQETQYF; CDR3nt: TGTGCCAGCAGTGGGCCAGGGACAGCCGGCCAAGAGACCCAGTACTTC
v_gene: TRBV30; d_gene: TRBD1; abundance: NA; j_gene: TRBJ1-4; CDR3aa: CAWKQGVGEKLFF; CDR3nt: TGTGCCTGGAAACAGGGGGTTGGTGAAAAACTGTTTTTT
v_gene: TRBV7-8; d_gene: TRBD1; abundance: NA; j_gene: TRBJ2-5; CDR3aa: CASSPGQGGGETQYF; CDR3nt: TGTGCCAGCAGCCCGGGACAGGGAGGAGGCGAGACCCAGTACTTC